These T cell receptor beta chains were read from a single sample in a study of T-cell memory formation after mild COVID-19. TCRdb reprocessed the 5' RACE reads with MiXCR, giving one entry per CDR3 protein. The table shows around 300,000 distinct CDR3 sequences, with 13% occurring only once. The sequenced sample consisted of PBMCs or a T cell subset sorted from them (not recorded which). All receptors come from a man aged 18 to 29 who had mild COVID-19 (a few samples of this study predate the infection). Cell type and time point are not known. The CDR3 runs from the conserved cysteine through the conserved F or W. D genes are given only for firm matches. The listing skips clone size in some rows; elsewhere it reads once, few, many or a size class.

j_call v_call d_call clone_size cdr3_aa cdr3_nt
TRBJ1-2 TRBV28 . . CASTIGAGYGYTF TGTGCCAGCACCATAGGGGCAGGGTATGGCTACACCTTC
TRBJ1-3 TRBV28 . . CASSPGGAGNTIYF TGTGCCAGCAGTCCCGGCGGGGCGGGAAACACCATATATTTT
TRBJ1-5 TRBV6-6 . . CASSYGGNQPQHF TGTGCCAGCAGTTACGGAGGGAATCAGCCCCAGCATTTT
TRBJ1-2 TRBV12-3/TRBV12-4 . few CASSFLGPDYGYTF TGTGCCAGCAGTTTTTTGGGCCCGGACTATGGCTACACCTTC
TRBJ2-5 TRBV2 . . CASSEFGETQYF TGTGCCAGCAGTGAGTTCGGCGAGACCCAGTACTTC
TRBJ2-2 TRBV6-5 TRBD1 . CAARQGGPGELFF TGTGCCGCCCGACAGGGTGGTCCCGGGGAGCTGTTTTTT
TRBJ2-1 TRBV9 TRBD1 . CASSLRDREPNEQFF TGTGCCAGCAGCCTTCGGGACAGAGAACCCAATGAGCAGTTCTTC
TRBJ2-1 TRBV4-1 . . CASSQGLTGKGSYNEQFF TGCGCCAGCAGCCAAGGGCTTACAGGGAAAGGCTCCTACAATGAGCAGTTCTTC
TRBJ1-1 TRBV7-8 TRBD1 many CASSLVQGANTEAFF TGTGCCAGCAGCTTAGTCCAGGGGGCGAACACTGAAGCTTTCTTT
TRBJ2-1 TRBV7-2 . many CASSLGTTNEQFF TGTGCCAGCAGCTTAGGTACGACAAACGAGCAGTTCTTC
TRBJ2-1 TRBV6-5 TRBD2 few CASSYRLAGDPQFF TGTGCCAGCAGTTACCGCCTAGCGGGGGATCCCCAGTTCTTC
TRBJ2-5 TRBV6-5 . many CASSYFSGQETQYF TGTGCCAGCAGTTACTTCAGCGGGCAAGAGACCCAGTACTTC
TRBJ1-5 TRBV12-3/TRBV12-4 . few CASSWLNQPQHF TGTGCCAGCAGTTGGTTGAATCAGCCCCAGCATTTT
TRBJ2-2 TRBV19 TRBD2 few CASQRGYRTGELFF TGTGCCAGCCAGCGGGGTTATAGGACCGGGGAGCTGTTTTTT
TRBJ2-3 TRBV12-3/TRBV12-4 TRBD2 few CASSYLAGGAADTQYF TGTGCCAGCAGTTATCTAGCGGGGGGGGCAGCAGATACGCAGTATTTT
TRBJ2-5 TRBV29-1 . . CSVRGAGKETQYF TGCAGCGTTAGGGGGGCCGGTAAAGAGACCCAGTACTTC
TRBJ2-3 TRBV29-1 TRBD2 few CSVEGLAGEPSTDTQYF TGCAGCGTTGAAGGGCTAGCGGGGGAACCTAGCACAGATACGCAGTATTTT
TRBJ2-5 TRBV11-2 . . CASSSLGTQETQYF TGTGCCAGCAGTTCTCTCGGGACTCAAGAGACCCAGTACTTC
TRBJ1-5 TRBV6-6 . . CASSYSDSLNQPQHF TGTGCCAGCAGTTATTCAGACAGCCTAAATCAGCCCCAGCATTTT
TRBJ2-5 TRBV12-3/TRBV12-4 . many CASSLAVGETQYF TGTGCCAGCAGCTTGGCGGTCGGGGAGACCCAGTACTTC
TRBJ1-1 TRBV12-5 . few CASGLNAYTEAFF TGTGCTAGTGGTTTAAACGCATACACTGAAGCTTTCTTT
TRBJ2-7 TRBV18 . many CASSRESYEQYF TGTGCCAGCTCACGCGAATCCTACGAGCAGTACTTC
TRBJ1-2 TRBV5-6 . few CASSLWSWGDNYGYTF TGTGCCAGCAGCTTGTGGTCGTGGGGGGACAACTATGGCTACACCTTC
TRBJ2-2 TRBV3-1 TRBD1 many CASSRGQGTPGELFF TGTGCCAGCAGCCGAGGACAGGGGACCCCCGGGGAGCTGTTTTTT
TRBJ2-3 TRBV2 . . CASRPSGYGTDTQYF TGTGCCAGCAGGCCGTCGGGCTACGGCACAGATACGCAGTATTTT
TRBJ1-1 TRBV5-6 . many CASSLGPAIRSGEAFF TGTGCCAGCAGCTTGGGTCCAGCCATACGGAGTGGTGAAGCTTTCTTT
TRBJ2-1 TRBV3-1 . . CASSLTGSYNEQFF TGTGCCAGCAGCCTCACCGGCTCCTACAATGAGCAGTTCTTC
TRBJ2-1 TRBV6-5 TRBD2 few CASSYGGAGGQEQFF TGTGCCAGCAGTTACGGGGGAGCGGGGGGGCAAGAGCAGTTCTTC
TRBJ1-4 TRBV5-6 TRBD1 few CASSLNRGTNEKLFF TGTGCCAGCAGCCTGAACAGGGGTACTAATGAAAAACTGTTTTTT
TRBJ1-1 TRBV5-4 . . CASSLALFGATEAFF TGTGCCAGCAGCTTGGCCCTCTTCGGGGCCACTGAAGCTTTCTTT
TRBJ1-6 TRBV5-6 . many CASSLGPGHPAYSPLHF TGTGCCAGCAGCTTGGGGCCCGGACATCCTGCGTATTCACCCCTCCACTTT
TRBJ2-4 TRBV4-3 . few CASSPQGGGSGAKNIQYF TGCGCCAGCAGCCCCCAAGGCGGAGGGTCGGGTGCCAAAAACATTCAGTACTTC
TRBJ1-1 TRBV7-2 . . CASSFSGPKNTEAFF TGTGCCAGCAGCTTCTCGGGACCTAAGAACACTGAAGCTTTCTTT
TRBJ2-2 TRBV9 . few CASSVQGSGSTGELFF TGTGCCAGCAGCGTCCAGGGTTCGGGAAGTACCGGGGAGCTGTTTTTT
TRBJ2-3 TRBV12-3/TRBV12-4 . . CASSPLGGPDTQYF TGTGCCAGCAGTCCCCTGGGAGGCCCAGATACGCAGTATTTT
TRBJ2-7 TRBV6-5 . . CASRSPPYEQYF TGTGCCAGCAGAAGCCCCCCCTACGAGCAGTACTTC
TRBJ2-7 TRBV6-2/TRBV6-3 . . CASSYVASAREQYF TGTGCCAGCAGTTACGTAGCGTCAGCGAGGGAGCAGTACTTC
TRBJ2-3 TRBV5-1 . . CASSRERPSTDTQYF TGCGCCAGCAGCCGTGAAAGACCCAGCACAGATACGCAGTATTTT
TRBJ2-2 TRBV20-1 TRBD2 many CSASSGTSYYTGELFF TGCAGTGCTAGTTCCGGGACTAGCTATTACACCGGGGAGCTGTTTTTT
TRBJ1-1 TRBV29-1 . few CSVGGVVGLGTEAFF TGCAGCGTTGGGGGTGTAGTGGGCCTGGGGACTGAAGCTTTCTTT
TRBJ2-7 TRBV15 . many CATSTHLGTNSYEQYF TGTGCCACCAGCACCCACCTGGGGACAAACTCCTACGAGCAGTACTTC
TRBJ1-3 TRBV27 . few CASSLRSPGGNTIYF TGTGCCAGCAGCTTGCGGTCCCCGGGTGGAAACACCATATATTTT
TRBJ2-5 TRBV11-2 . many CASSLLGGQETQYF TGTGCCAGCAGCCTACTAGGGGGACAAGAGACCCAGTACTTC
TRBJ1-3 TRBV5-6 . . CASSSGRGRGNTIYF TGTGCCAGCAGCTCCGGCAGGGGCCGGGGAAACACCATATATTTT
TRBJ2-7 TRBV6-5 . . CASSYGLSYEQYF TGTGCCAGCAGTTACGGGCTCTCCTACGAGCAGTACTTC
TRBJ2-1 TRBV19 . few CASSRLIGANEQFF TGTGCCAGTAGTAGACTAATAGGTGCGAATGAGCAGTTCTTC
TRBJ2-7 TRBV24-1 . few CATSALDSPSYEQYF TGTGCCACCAGTGCCCTAGACTCGCCCTCCTACGAGCAGTACTTC
TRBJ1-1 TRBV12-3/TRBV12-4 . few CASSSDRYTEAFF TGTGCCAGCAGTTCCGACAGATACACTGAAGCTTTCTTT
TRBJ1-5 TRBV7-2 . many CASSSTLQFQPQHF TGTGCCAGCAGCTCGACGTTACAGTTTCAGCCCCAGCATTTT
TRBJ2-3 TRBV4-1 . few CASSQDFGPAGQYF TGCGCCAGCAGCCAAGATTTCGGCCCCGCTGGGCAGTATTTT
TRBJ2-3 TRBV11-2 TRBD2 . CASSLLAGPRGTDTQYF TGTGCCAGCAGCCTGTTAGCGGGGCCCAGGGGCACAGATACGCAGTATTTT
TRBJ2-1 TRBV28 . . CASSSRVYEQFF TGTGCCAGCAGTTCCAGGGTCTATGAGCAGTTCTTC
TRBJ1-1 TRBV7-9 . few CASRDPWNTEAFF TGTGCCAGCAGGGACCCCTGGAACACTGAAGCTTTCTTT
TRBJ1-2 TRBV7-2 . . CASSHPTRGYTF TGTGCCAGCAGCCACCCTACCCGGGGCTACACCTTC
TRBJ2-3 TRBV4-1 . few CASSQINPDTQYF TGCGCCAGCAGCCAAATTAACCCAGATACGCAGTATTTT
TRBJ2-6 TRBV12-3/TRBV12-4 TRBD2 few CASSPGEGKWRANVLTF TGTGCCAGCAGTCCGGGGGAGGGAAAGTGGAGGGCCAACGTCCTGACTTTC
TRBJ1-1 TRBV7-2 . . CASSLVGGLTANTEAFF TGTGCCAGCAGCTTAGTTGGGGGATTGACCGCGAACACTGAAGCTTTCTTT
TRBJ2-5 TRBV10-3 . many CAISEVEQGKKTQYF TGTGCCATCAGTGAGGTTGAGCAGGGAAAAAAGACCCAGTACTTC
TRBJ1-5 TRBV29-1 . few CSVGDSQPQHF TGCAGCGTCGGTGACAGTCAGCCCCAGCATTTT
TRBJ2-2 TRBV11-3 TRBD1 . CASSPEDRGRIGELFF TGTGCCAGCAGCCCAGAGGACAGGGGGCGGATCGGGGAGCTGTTTTTT